What follows describes a single T cell receptor beta chain. Its antigen is unknown. The time point: healthy volunteer bleed at 2 weeks. Unfractionated whole blood yielded total RNA. This entry comes from a study of human T cells and chemical hapten exposure. For the study at large: There were per-sample TCR yield variations, arising mainly from small pooled library volume differences. Broader study findings: Those TCRs sitting above 1 in 1000 frequency stayed the same with DPC sensitization.

Library preparation tagged each individual cDNA molecule with a unique molecular identifier. TCRdb redid the calling of the RACE reads with MiXCR, one entry per CDR3 protein. The table includes 130,000 or so distinct CDR3 sequences, about 9.4% detected once. This CDR3 comprises 15 residues. Germline V CDR1 and CDR2: MNHEY, SVGEGT. The V gene lost 6 bases and the J gene lost 4 bases, with 16 bases spanning the gap. This TCR was sampled from a male donor in good health. Some clones in this sample may be carry-over from other donors' samples. Material for sequencing was whole blood. The V and J genes are TRBV6-2 or TRBV6-3 and TRBJ1-5; TRBD1 is a possible D gene (6 bases). This chain's CDR3 is CASSRGSLANQPQHF. The CDR3 DNA reads TGTGCCAGCAGCAGGGGAAGTTTGGCGAATCAGCCCCAGCATTTT.